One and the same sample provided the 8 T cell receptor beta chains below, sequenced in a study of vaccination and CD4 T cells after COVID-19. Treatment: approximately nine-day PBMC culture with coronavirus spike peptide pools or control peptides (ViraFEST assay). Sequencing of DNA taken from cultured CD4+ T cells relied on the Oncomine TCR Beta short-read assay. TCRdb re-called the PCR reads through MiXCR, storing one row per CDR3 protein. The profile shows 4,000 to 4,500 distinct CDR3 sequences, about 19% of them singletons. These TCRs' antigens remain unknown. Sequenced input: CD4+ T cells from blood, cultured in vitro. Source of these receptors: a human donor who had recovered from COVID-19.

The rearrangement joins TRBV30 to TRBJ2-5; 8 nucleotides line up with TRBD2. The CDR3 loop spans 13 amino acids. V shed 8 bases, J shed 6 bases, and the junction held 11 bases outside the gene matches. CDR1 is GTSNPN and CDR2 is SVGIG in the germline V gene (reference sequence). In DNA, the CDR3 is TGTGCCGGGTCCCCGGGGGGGAAAAAGACCCAGTACTTC. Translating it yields CAGSPGGKKTQYF. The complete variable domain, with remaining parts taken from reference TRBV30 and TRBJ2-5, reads SQTIHQWPATLVQPVGSPLSLECTVEGTSNPNLYWYRQAAGRGLQLLFYSVGIGQISSEVPQNLSASRPQDRQFILSSKKLLLSDSGFYLCAGSPGGKKTQYFGPGTRLLVL.

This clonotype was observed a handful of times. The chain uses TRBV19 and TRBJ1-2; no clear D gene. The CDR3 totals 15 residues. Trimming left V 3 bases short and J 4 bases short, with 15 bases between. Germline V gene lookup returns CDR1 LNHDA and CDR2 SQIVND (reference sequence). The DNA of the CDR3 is TGTGCCAGTAGTATGCCCAGTACCACACCCTATGGCTACACCTTC. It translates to CASSMPSTTPYGYTF.

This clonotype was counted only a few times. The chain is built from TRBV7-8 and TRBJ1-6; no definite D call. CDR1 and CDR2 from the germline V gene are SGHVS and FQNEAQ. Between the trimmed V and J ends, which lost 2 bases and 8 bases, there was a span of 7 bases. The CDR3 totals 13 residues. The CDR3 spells CASSLSGYSPLHF. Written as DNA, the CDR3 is TGTGCCAGCAGCTTATCGGGGTATTCACCCCTCCACTTT.

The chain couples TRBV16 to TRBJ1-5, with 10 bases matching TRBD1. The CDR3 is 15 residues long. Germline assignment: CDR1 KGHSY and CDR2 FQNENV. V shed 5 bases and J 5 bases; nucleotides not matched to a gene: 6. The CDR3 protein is CASSLLDRGDQPQHF. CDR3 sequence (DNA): TGTGCCAGCAGCTTATTGGACAGGGGGGATCAGCCCCAGCATTTT.

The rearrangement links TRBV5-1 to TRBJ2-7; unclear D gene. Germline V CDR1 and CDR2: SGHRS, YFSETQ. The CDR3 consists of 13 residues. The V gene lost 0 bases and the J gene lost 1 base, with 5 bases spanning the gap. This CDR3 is CASSLAGSYEQYF. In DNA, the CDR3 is TGCGCCAGCAGCTTGGCTGGGTCCTACGAGCAGTACTTC.

The DNA for the CDR3 is TGCAGCGTTCTATTGACAGGGAACAGCAATCAGCCCCAGCATTTT. The encoded protein is CSVLLTGNSNQPQHF. The chain joins TRBV29-1 to TRBJ1-5; 7 bases align to TRBD1. CDR1 and CDR2 (germline): SQVTM, ANQGSEA. The CDR3 has 15 amino acids. Trimming took 5 bases from V and 1 from J; bases not matched to a gene: 8.

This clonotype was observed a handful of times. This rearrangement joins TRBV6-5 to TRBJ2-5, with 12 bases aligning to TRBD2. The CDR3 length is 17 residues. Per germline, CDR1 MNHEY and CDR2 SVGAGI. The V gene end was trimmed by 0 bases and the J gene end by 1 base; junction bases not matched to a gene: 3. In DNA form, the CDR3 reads TGTGCCAGCAGTTACTCCGGACTAGCGGGGACCCAAGAGACCCAGTACTTC. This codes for CASSYSGLAGTQETQYF.

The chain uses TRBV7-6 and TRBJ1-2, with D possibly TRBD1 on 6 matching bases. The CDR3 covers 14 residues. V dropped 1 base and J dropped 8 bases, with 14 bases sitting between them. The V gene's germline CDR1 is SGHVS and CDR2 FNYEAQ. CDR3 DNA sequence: TGTGCCAGCAGCTTAGGGTTTCGGGGGCAAGGCTACACCTTC. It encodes CASSLGFRGQGYTF.